Below, 11 T cell receptor beta chains from the same sample are listed, as sequenced in a study of human T cells and chemical hapten exposure. As for time point: patch test 1, 2 weeks after DPC sensitization. Regarding treatment: therapeutic diphenylcyclopropenone sensitization with weekly scalp DPC. TCRdb called the RACE reads again in MiXCR, with one record for every CDR3 protein. The sample carries roughly 200,000 distinct CDR3 sequences, 20% to 25% recorded once. Sequenced here: whole blood, sampled in connection with sensitization to the hapten diphenylcyclopropenone (DPC). These receptors originate from a woman in her forties or fifties with alopecia areata. Some clones in this sample may be carry-over from other donors' samples.

Note on this clonotype: One junction end disagrees with the germline gene, perhaps due to a read error. The chain combines TRBV12-3 or TRBV12-4 with TRBJ2-2; D is uncertain. This CDR3 contains 14 residues. CDR3 loop: CASTLGRVTGELFF. CDR3 nucleotides: TGTGCCAGCACTTTAGGACGGGTCACCGGGGAGCTGTTTTTT.

This clonotype was detected a few times. V and J are TRBV2 and TRBJ2-7; 13 bases fit TRBD2. There are 15 residues in the CDR3. After removal of 6 bases from V and 6 bases from J, the junction contained 8 bases not matched to a gene. Germline V CDR1 and CDR2: SNHLY, FYNNEI. CDR3 loop: CASSTQGLAGSEQYF. In DNA form, the CDR3 reads TGTGCCAGCAGCACACAGGGACTAGCGGGATCCGAGCAGTACTTC.

This chain connects TRBV2 to TRBJ1-2; D is possibly TRBD1 (6 bases). The germline CDR1 and CDR2 sequences are SNHLY and FYNNEI. The CDR3 sequence is 14 residues long. V shed 5 bases and J shed 4 bases, with 14 bases lying between them. CDR3 sequence reads: CASSSRPQGYGYTF. In DNA form, the CDR3 reads TGTGCCAGCAGTTCCAGACCACAGGGCTATGGCTACACCTTC.

This chain joins TRBV27 and TRBJ2-1, with D perhaps TRBD2 (5 bases). Looked up from germline, CDR1 is MNHEY and CDR2 is SMNVEV (reference sequence). V lost 3 bases to trimming and J lost 3 bases, with 12 bases between them. CDR3 length: 15 amino acids. CDR3 loop: CASSFLTGIYNEQFF. CDR3 in DNA: TGTGCCAGCAGTTTCTTAACGGGGATCTACAATGAGCAGTTCTTC.

J is TRBJ1-4 and V is TRBV5-1; tentative D call: TRBD1 (5 bases). V dropped 0 bases and J dropped 0 bases, with 6 bases sitting between them. The CDR3 sequence is 15 residues long. Germline CDR1 SGHRS, CDR2 YFSETQ. CDR3 loop: CASSLARATNEKLFF. The CDR3 coding sequence is TGCGCCAGCAGCTTGGCCAGGGCAACTAATGAAAAACTGTTTTTT.

The rearrangement joins TRBV12-3 or TRBV12-4 to TRBJ1-2; D gene unclear. Trimming shortened V by 8 bases and J by 2 bases, and 12 bases separated the two germline ends. This CDR3 is built from 13 residues. The DNA of the CDR3 is TGTGCCAGCCTTTCGTCTTCCAACTATGGCTACACCTTC. Protein product: CASLSSSNYGYTF.

V usage is TRBV25-1 and J usage is TRBJ2-7; a weak D match, TRBD1 (5 bases). The V and J ends lost 2 bases and 4 bases respectively, with 15 bases between them. There are 15 residues in the CDR3. The germline V gene has CDR1 MGHDK and CDR2 SYGVNS. The CDR3 spells CASSEPNRPGYEQYF. CDR3 coding DNA: TGTGCCAGCAGTGAACCGAACAGGCCTGGATACGAGCAGTACTTC.

This clonotype was counted a few times. This chain connects TRBV7-2 to TRBJ2-1; tentatively, D is TRBD1 (6 bases). In germline, CDR1 is SGHTA, CDR2 FQGNSA. The CDR3 runs to 15 residues. V lost 7 bases, J lost 4 bases, and 17 bases lay in between. CDR3: CASNPGDGAYNEQFF. The CDR3 bases are TGTGCCAGCAATCCAGGGGACGGGGCTTACAATGAGCAGTTCTTC. Together with reference TRBV7-2 and TRBJ2-1, the CDR3 gives the full variable domain: GAGVSQSPSNKVTEKGKDVELRCDPISGHTALYWYRQSLGQGLEFLIYFQGNSAPDKSGLPSDRFSAERTGGSVSTLTIQRTQQEDSAVYLCASNPGDGAYNEQFFGPGTRLTVL.

This clonotype was counted a few times. V is TRBV7-7 and J is TRBJ1-1; D remains ambiguous. The CDR3 runs 13 residues. The V gene lost 1 base and the J gene lost 4 bases, with 7 bases spanning the gap. The germline gives CDR1 SSHAT, CDR2 FNYEAQ (reference sequence). CDR3 nucleotides: TGTGCCAGCAGCTTAGGCATAGGCACTGAAGCTTTCTTT. Its protein product is CASSLGIGTEAFF.

Remarks on this clonotype: One end of the junction varies from germline; a read error may be responsible. The chain links TRBV2 to TRBJ2-2; D is possibly TRBD1 or TRBD2 (6 bases each). The CDR3 totals 14 residues. From germline, CDR1 is SNHLY and CDR2 FYNNEI. DNA for the CDR3: TGTGCCAGCAAGGGGGGCGGGAACACCGGGGAGCCGTTTTTT. Its protein product is CASKGGGNTGEPFF.

This clonotype has more than one count but fewer than ten. The chain has TRBV3-1 and TRBJ2-3; 8 bases agree with TRBD2. Per germline, CDR1 LGHDT and CDR2 YNNKEL (reference sequence). CDR3 length: 13 residues. V lost 1 base and J lost 11; bases outside the gene matches: 5. CDR3 nucleotide sequence: TGTGCCAGCAGCCAAGTTGCGGGAGGAAAGCAGTATTTT. It translates to CASSQVAGGKQYF.